The 18 T cell receptor beta chains reported below all come from one sample, sequenced in a study of blood T cell repertoires in COVID-19. Profiled with immunoSEQ multiplex PCR; TCRdb holds only in-frame clones, not every one. The sample lists 150,000 to 200,000 clones, 75% to 90% occurring once. Sequencing was performed on peripheral blood. These receptors originate from a human donor in a cohort sampled during active COVID-19.

The chain uses TRBV9 and TRBJ2-5; TRBD1 agrees at 10 bases. The germline V gene has CDR1 SGDLS and CDR2 YYNGEE. The length of the CDR3 is 17 residues. V lost 0 bases, J lost 4 bases, and 9 bases stayed unmatched. The chain's CDR3 is CASSVAGTGVVGETQYF. The CDR3 nucleotides are TGTGCCAGCAGCGTAGCTGGGACAGGGGTAGTGGGAGAGACCCAGTACTTC.

This chain uses TRBV9 with TRBJ2-5, with 7 nucleotides matching TRBD1. The CDR3 length is 16 residues. Per the germline V gene, CDR1 is SGDLS and CDR2 is YYNGEE. V shed 3 bases and J 6 bases; nucleotides not matched to a gene: 14. CDR3 nucleotides: TGTGCCAGCAGCGGCAGCATCGACAGGGAGCGGAAGACCCAGTACTTC. It translates to CASSGSIDRERKTQYF.

The chain joins TRBV3-1 (or the pseudogene TRBV3-2) to TRBJ1-5, with D possibly being TRBD1 (5 bases). This CDR3 is 14 amino acids long. The germline V and J ends were trimmed by 1 base and 6 bases, with 10 bases remaining between them. In germline, CDR1 is LGHDT, CDR2 YNNKEL (reference sequence). The DNA of the CDR3 is TGTGCCAGCAGCCAAGCCGCAGGGCGTCAGCCCCAGCATTTT. Its translation is CASSQAAGRQPQHF.

The rearrangement joins TRBV7-8 to TRBJ2-5; D may be TRBD1 (5 bases). Germline V lookup: CDR1 SGHVS, CDR2 FQNEAQ. Trimming pared 5 bases from V and 4 bases from J, leaving 11 bases between. This CDR3 spans 13 amino acids. The CDR3 nucleotides read TGTGCCAGCAGCCCGTTGGGGCCAGAGACCCAGTACTTC. As protein: CASSPLGPETQYF.

This clone has only a few counts. V usage is TRBV7-2 and J usage is TRBJ2-5, with 7 bases identical to TRBD1. CDR3 size: 16 residues. V trimming: 2 bases; J trimming: 1 base; junction bases outside the gene matches: 7. The germline CDR1 and CDR2 sequences are SGHTA and FQGNSA. The CDR3 bases are TGTGCCAGCAGCTTATCGGCAGGGGGTGGCCAAGAGACCCAGTACTTC. Translation: CASSLSAGGGQETQYF.

The J gene is TRBJ2-5, the V gene TRBV19; TRBD2 matches at 9 bases. CDR1 is LNHDA, CDR2 SQIVND, per germline (reference sequence). This CDR3 has 16 residues. V was clipped by 4 bases and J by 4 bases; unmatched bases: 10. CDR3 DNA: TGTGCCAGTAGTACCCGCGGGCGGGGGGGCCCAGAGACCCAGTACTTC. The encoded protein is CASSTRGRGGPETQYF.

This clone was recorded once. V gene TRBV18 combines with J gene TRBJ2-2; D gene uncertain. Germline assignment: CDR1 KGHSH and CDR2 LQKENI. CDR3 length: 16 amino acids. With 2 bases removed from V and 0 bases from J, the gap between germline ends came to 10 bases. CDR3 in amino acids: CASSPFQMTNTGELFF. Here the CDR3 DNA reads TGTGCCAGCTCACCATTTCAGATGACGAACACCGGGGAGCTGTTTTTT.

The chain carries TRBV18 and TRBJ1-1; D is uncertain. Trimming took off 3 bases at V and 2 bases at J, with 7 bases between the two ends. This CDR3 spans 13 amino acids. Germline assignment: CDR1 KGHSH and CDR2 LQKENI. The DNA of the CDR3 is TGTGCCAGCTCACCCTCACTTAACACTGAAGCTTTCTTT. This sequence encodes CASSPSLNTEAFF.

The chain employs TRBV28 and TRBJ1-6; no definite D call. This CDR3 spans 15 amino acids. V lost 7 bases, J lost 9 bases, and 19 bases lay in between. CDR1 and CDR2 from the germline V gene are MDHEN and SYDVKM. The CDR3 is CASKFPGEGTSPLHF. CDR3 nucleotide sequence: TGTGCCAGCAAGTTTCCCGGGGAGGGAACTTCACCCCTCCACTTT.

The CDR3 DNA is TGTGCCAGCAGCTTAGGGCAGGGTCTTAGCAATCAGCCCCAGCATTTT. This encodes CASSLGQGLSNQPQHF. The gene calls are TRBV7-6 and TRBJ1-5; possibly TRBD1 for D (5 bases). Germline V lookup: CDR1 SGHVS, CDR2 FNYEAQ. V was cut by 1 base and J by 0 bases, with 10 bases left in between. This CDR3 has 16 residues.

The V call is TRBV7-2, the J call TRBJ1-5, with 7 bases lining up with TRBD1. Looked up from germline, CDR1 is SGHTA and CDR2 is FQGNSA. This CDR3 is 15 amino acids long. The J segment lost 3 bases and the V segment lost 5 bases, leaving 7 bases of the junction unmatched. This chain's CDR3 is CASSQTGSNNQPQHF. CDR3 nucleotides: TGTGCCAGCAGCCAGACAGGGTCCAACAATCAGCCCCAGCATTTT. Complete variable domain (other parts from reference TRBV7-2 and TRBJ1-5): GAGVSQSPSNKVTEKGKDVELRCDPISGHTALYWYRQSLGQGLEFLIYFQGNSAPDKSGLPSDRFSAERTGGSVSTLTIQRTQQEDSAVYLCASSQTGSNNQPQHFGDGTRLSIL.

The chain joins TRBV10-3 to TRBJ2-1; 7 nucleotides match TRBD1. CDR1 and CDR2 (germline): ENHRY, SYGVKD. CDR3 length: 14 amino acids. With 7 bases clipped from V and 7 bases from J, the junction kept 10 bases outside the gene matches. This CDR3 is CAITSGQTSNEQFF. The CDR3 coding sequence is TGTGCCATCACCTCGGGACAGACGAGTAATGAGCAGTTCTTC.

The CDR3 loop reads CASSLVGATYGYTF. The CDR3 DNA reads TGTGCCAGCAGTCTGGTAGGGGCAACGTACGGCTACACCTTC. The chain couples TRBV28 to TRBJ1-2; TRBD1 might be the D (5 bases). The CDR3 covers 14 residues. Between the trimmed V and J ends, which lost 5 bases and 8 bases, there was a span of 18 bases. Germline CDR1 MDHEN, CDR2 SYDVKM.

The V gene is TRBV23-1, the J gene TRBJ1-4, with TRBD1 identical over 8 bases. TRBV23-1 is given ORF status, its function remaining uncertain. Losses at the gene ends were 1 base for V and 8 bases for J; bases not matched to a gene: 6. This CDR3 is 15 amino acids long. The CDR3 sequence is CASSQYRDRREKLFF. CDR3 DNA sequence: TGCGCCAGCAGTCAATATCGGGACAGGAGGGAAAAACTGTTTTTT.

This clone was seen a few times. The chain carries TRBV4-1 and TRBJ2-1; maybe TRBD2 (7 bases). Trimming pared 4 bases from V and 0 bases from J, leaving 16 bases between. Germline CDR1 is MGHRA and CDR2 is YSYEKL. The CDR3 length is 17 residues. The CDR3, as DNA: TGCGCCAGCAGCCCCCTGGAAGGGGGGGGCTCCTACAATGAGCAGTTCTTC. Its protein is CASSPLEGGGSYNEQFF.

This chain connects TRBV4-1 to TRBJ1-3; D call uncertain. The CDR3 covers 13 residues. Germline V gene sequence: CDR1 MGHRA, CDR2 YSYEKL. The germline V and J ends were trimmed by 1 base and 6 bases, with 7 bases remaining between them. CDR3 sequence: CASSQGAENTIYF. Here the CDR3 DNA reads TGCGCCAGCAGCCAAGGGGCCGAAAACACCATATATTTT.

The V and J genes are TRBV10-2 and TRBJ2-1, with 11 bases lining up with TRBD2. V lost 6 bases, J lost 7 bases, and 5 bases stayed unmatched. Germline CDR1 WSHSY, CDR2 SAAADI. The CDR3 is 14 residues long. CDR3 sequence: CASRVAGGDNEQFF. The CDR3 bases are TGCGCCAGCAGAGTAGCGGGAGGGGATAATGAGCAGTTCTTC.

This rearrangement joins TRBV2 to TRBJ1-2; D call uncertain. The V and J ends lost 6 bases and 0 bases respectively, with 14 bases between them. This CDR3 region has 15 residues. Germline CDR1 SNHLY, CDR2 FYNNEI. DNA for the CDR3: TGTGCCAGCAGCGGAGGAGGAGGGCCTAACTATGGCTACACCTTC. It is translated as CASSGGGGPNYGYTF.